This TCR beta chain appears in the sequencing data of a study of blood T cell repertoires in COVID-19 (dated by TCRdb to 2018 to 2021). Regarding the complete study: Samples covering the acute and convalescent phases of COVID-19 were provided by collaborators in the United States, Italy and Spain. The repertoires were made available in a free public database intended to serve as a resource for research on the immune response to SARS-CoV-2. The samples were drawn from the first 160 participants of the ongoing ImmuneRACE study and from over 950 subjects provided by 6 global collaborators. Where HLA class I and class II types were available, the types were taken from metadata supplied by the sample provider, not from assay-based typing. A de-identified subject ID, COVID-19 status, age in years and sex were almost always included in the sample metadata. Deeply sampled blood TCRbeta repertoires from subjects exposed to, actively infected with, or recovered from COVID-19 were included in the dataset. The material from the prospective study consisted of cDNA or gDNA derived from T cells, B-cell-depleted T cells, or PBMCs. Broader findings and caveats from the paper: The amount of clinical and demographic metadata varied by source and participant and was provided uncurated.

Notes on this clone: Its antigen remains unidentified. The record has no base qualities; no much larger clone is one base away.

The collaborating institutions used their own protocols to collect whole blood in K2EDTA tubes. For TCRbeta analysis, collaborator samples were shipped as frozen whole blood, as isolated PBMCs, or as DNA extracted from either sample type. V is reduced by 4 bases and J by 2 bases, leaving a spacing of 24 bases between them. The germline V gene encodes CDR1 SGDLS and CDR2 YYNGEE. Spanning cysteine to phenylalanine, the CDR3 consists of 18 amino acids. CDR3 DNA only is kept here, 54 bases in frame from base 1. TCRbeta CDR3 regions were amplified from genomic DNA by means of the immunoSEQ Assay, a bias-controlled multiplex PCR. The authors' analysis ran thus. The number of nucleated cells in each sample was estimated from the amplification of reference gene primers within the assay. To quantify the absolute abundance of each unique TCRbeta CDR3 rearrangement, sequence reads were collapsed and filtered. For each sample, productive Simpson clonality was calculated as the square root of Simpson's diversity index across productive rearrangements. TCRdb holds this immuneACCESS table with in-frame rearrangements only. Some clones are missing; in checked studies, unresolved V genes explain under half, and the rest has no known cause. V, J and clone size are those of that table, while D and trimming were read from the DNA. The sample table contains approximately 94,000 clones; only one count was recorded for roughly nine tenths of them. The top ten clones comprise about 2.2% of the sample.

The sequence joins TRBV9 to TRBJ2-5, and perhaps TRBD2 as D gene, on 7 matching bases. Sequencing was done on a sample of peripheral blood. This clonotype was obtained from a man aged 50-59 years with active COVID-19. Here the CDR3 is given as CASSPREGGVGDQETQYF. Read as DNA, the sequence is TGTGCCAGCAGCCCTCGAGAGGGGGGGGTCGGAGATCAAGAGACCCAGTACTTC.